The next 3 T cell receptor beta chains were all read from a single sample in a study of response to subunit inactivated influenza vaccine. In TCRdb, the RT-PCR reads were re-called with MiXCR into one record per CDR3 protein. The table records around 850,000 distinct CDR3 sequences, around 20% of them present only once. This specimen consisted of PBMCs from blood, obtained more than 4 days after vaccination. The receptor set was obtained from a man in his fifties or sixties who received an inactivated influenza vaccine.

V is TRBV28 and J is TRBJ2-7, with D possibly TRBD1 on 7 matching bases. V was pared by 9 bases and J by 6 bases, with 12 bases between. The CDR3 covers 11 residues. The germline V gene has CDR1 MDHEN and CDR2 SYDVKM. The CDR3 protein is CASRGTVEQYF. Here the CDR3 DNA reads TGTGCCAGTCGGGGGACAGTCGAGCAGTACTTC.

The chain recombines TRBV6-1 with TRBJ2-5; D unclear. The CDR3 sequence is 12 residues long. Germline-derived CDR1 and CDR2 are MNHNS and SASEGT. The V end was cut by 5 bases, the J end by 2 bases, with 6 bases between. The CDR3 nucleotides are TGTGCCAGCAGTTCCCAACAAGAGACCCAGTACTTC. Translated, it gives CASSSQQETQYF.

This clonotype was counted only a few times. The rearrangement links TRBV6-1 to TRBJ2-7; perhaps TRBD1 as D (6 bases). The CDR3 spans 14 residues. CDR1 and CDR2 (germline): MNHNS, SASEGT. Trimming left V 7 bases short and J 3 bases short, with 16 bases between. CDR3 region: CASNLRQANYEQYF. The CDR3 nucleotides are TGTGCCAGCAATCTAAGACAGGCGAACTACGAGCAGTACTTC.